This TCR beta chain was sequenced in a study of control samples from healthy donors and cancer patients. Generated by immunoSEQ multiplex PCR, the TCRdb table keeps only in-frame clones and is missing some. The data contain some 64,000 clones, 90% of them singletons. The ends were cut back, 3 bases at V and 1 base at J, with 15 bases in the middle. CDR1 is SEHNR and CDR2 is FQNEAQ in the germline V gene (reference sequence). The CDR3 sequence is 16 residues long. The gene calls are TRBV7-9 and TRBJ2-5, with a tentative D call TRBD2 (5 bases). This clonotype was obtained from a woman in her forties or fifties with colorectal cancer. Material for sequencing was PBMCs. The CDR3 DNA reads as TGTGCCAGCAGCTTCGAGGCCGGGATTGGCCAAGAGACCCAGTACTTC. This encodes CASSFEAGIGQETQYF.